These T cell receptor beta chains were read from a single sample in a study of T cells in Graves' hyperthyroidism and ophthalmopathy. Each CDR3 protein gets one entry after TCRdb re-called the multiplex PCR reads with MiXCR. The data show about 640,000 distinct CDR3 sequences, around 20% seen once. The source material was blood. The receptor set was obtained from a man aged 25-40 years with Graves' ophthalmopathy. Both conserved end residues are part of each CDR3. A D gene is named only where the DNA matches it firmly. Clone size is not always given. Where it is, it says once, few, many or a class for expanded clones.

>many|TRBJ2-1|TRBD2|TRBV11-2
CASSLDGSSGFNEQFF
TGTGCCAGCAGCTTAGATGGATCTAGCGGGTTCAATGAGCAGTTCTTC
>NA|TRBJ2-5|TRBD1|TRBV27
CASSATTGRETQYF
TGTGCCAGCAGTGCGACGACAGGGCGAGAGACCCAGTACTTC
>few|TRBJ1-5|TRBD1|TRBV11-2
CASSQVGTGGQPQHF
TGTGCCAGCAGCCAAGTAGGGACAGGGGGACAGCCCCAGCATTTT
>NA|TRBJ2-3|TRBD1|TRBV28
CATGGMGDRGDTQYF
TGTGCCACCGGGGGTATGGGGGACAGGGGGGATACGCAGTATTTT
>few|TRBJ2-7|TRBD2|TRBV11-3
CASSLCNSGRAPYEQYF
TGTGCCAGCAGCTTATGCAATAGCGGGAGGGCCCCCTACGAGCAGTACTTC
>NA|TRBJ2-4|NA|TRBV28
CASSFPLDTKNIQYF
TGTGCCAGCAGTTTCCCTCTCGATACCAAAAACATTCAGTACTTC
>few|TRBJ2-1|TRBD2|TRBV24-1
CATSLAGGGNEQFF
TGTGCCACCTCGCTAGCGGGAGGAGGGAATGAGCAGTTCTTC
>NA|TRBJ2-7|NA|TRBV18
CASSDPETDEQYF
TGTGCCAGCTCTGACCCCGAGACAGACGAGCAGTACTTC
>NA|TRBJ1-5|NA|TRBV18
CASSPTGFTQHF
TGTGCCAGCTCACCTACAGGGTTTACCCAGCATTTT
>few|TRBJ1-4|NA|TRBV18
CASSLYETGRNEKLFF
TGTGCCAGCTCACTCTACGAGACAGGCCGGAATGAAAAACTGTTTTTT
>NA|TRBJ2-5|TRBD1|TRBV13
CASSVQGSETQYF
TGTGCCAGCAGCGTACAGGGGTCGGAGACCCAGTACTTC
>NA|TRBJ1-1|NA|TRBV5-4
CASSGMGTTNTEAFF
TGTGCCAGCAGCGGGATGGGGACAACGAACACTGAAGCTTTCTTT
>many|TRBJ2-1|TRBD1|TRBV27
CASSLQGARYNEQFF
TGTGCCAGCAGTTTACAGGGGGCGCGCTACAATGAGCAGTTCTTC
>many|TRBJ2-7|NA|TRBV7-2
CASSLEFSFYEQYF
TGTGCCAGCAGCTTAGAATTCTCGTTCTACGAGCAGTACTTC
>few|TRBJ1-5|TRBD1|TRBV27
CASSSGTAAEPQHF
TGTGCCAGCAGTTCCGGGACAGCTGCCGAGCCCCAGCATTTT
>few|TRBJ2-5|NA|TRBV4-1
CASSQDGGWAETQYF
TGCGCCAGCAGCCAAGATGGGGGATGGGCAGAGACCCAGTACTTC
>NA|TRBJ1-1|NA|TRBV7-9
CASSLGQRGDTEAFF
TGTGCCAGCAGCTTAGGACAGCGAGGGGACACTGAAGCTTTCTTT
>NA|TRBJ1-1|NA|TRBV6-1
CASSEAKTGGTEAFF
TGTGCCAGCAGTGAAGCCAAGACAGGCGGGACTGAAGCTTTCTTT
>NA|TRBJ1-1|NA|TRBV4-3
CASSQGGESPEAFF
TGCGCCAGCAGCCAAGGGGGGGAGAGCCCTGAAGCTTTCTTT
>NA|TRBJ2-5|TRBD2|TRBV13
CASSSRLAGGQETQYF
TGTGCCAGCAGCTCACGACTAGCGGGAGGGCAGGAGACCCAGTACTTC
>NA|TRBJ1-1|NA|TRBV5-5
CASSWRGSQGNTEAFF
TGTGCCAGCAGCTGGCGAGGCTCGCAAGGGAACACTGAAGCTTTCTTT
>few|TRBJ2-5|NA|TRBV6-1
CASMRIAGKETQYF
TGTGCCAGCATGCGAATCGCGGGGAAAGAGACCCAGTACTTC
>many|TRBJ2-1|NA|TRBV11-2
CASSLDWQGVNEQFF
TGTGCCAGCAGCTTAGATTGGCAGGGAGTAAATGAGCAGTTCTTC
>few|TRBJ2-7|TRBD1|TRBV7-9
CASSPQGRASYEQYF
TGTGCCAGCAGCCCACAGGGGCGGGCCTCCTACGAGCAGTACTTC
>NA|TRBJ2-1|TRBD2|TRBV24-1
CATSDRTSSYNEQFF
TGTGCCACCAGTGATCGGACTAGCTCCTACAATGAGCAGTTCTTC
>NA|TRBJ2-5|TRBD2|TRBV9
CASSVGLAGLQETQYF
TGTGCCAGCAGCGTGGGGCTAGCGGGATTGCAAGAGACCCAGTACTTC
>many|TRBJ1-1|TRBD1|TRBV3-1
CASSQRQGETEAFF
TGTGCCAGCAGCCAACGACAGGGGGAGACTGAAGCTTTCTTT
>NA|TRBJ2-7|NA|TRBV3-1
CASSQDPVTYEQYF
TGTGCCAGCAGCCAAGACCCCGTCACCTACGAGCAGTACTTC
>few|TRBJ2-2|NA|TRBV9
CASGQSTGELFF
TGTGCCAGCGGGCAGAGCACCGGGGAGCTGTTTTTT
>many|TRBJ2-7|TRBD1|TRBV27
CASSLSQRRWGTGSTYEQYF
TGTGCCAGCAGTTTATCTCAAAGAAGGTGGGGGACAGGTAGTACCTACGAGCAGTACTTC
>once|TRBJ2-1|TRBD2|TRBV11-2
CASGSGWREGLPGYNEQFF
TGTGCCAGCGGCAGCGGGTGGCGGGAGGGCCTCCCAGGGTACAATGAGCAGTTCTTC
>NA|TRBJ2-1|TRBD2|TRBV12-3/TRBV12-4
CASSLSSGSYNEQFF
TGTGCCAGCAGTTTGAGTAGCGGGAGCTACAATGAGCAGTTCTTC
>NA|TRBJ2-3|TRBD2|TRBV6-1
CASSEVGLAGVDTQYF
TGTGCCAGCAGTGAAGTGGGACTAGCGGGAGTGGATACGCAGTATTTT
>NA|TRBJ2-7|TRBD1|TRBV12-3/TRBV12-4
CASSPTLRGYEQYF
TGTGCCAGCAGCCCAACCCTCAGGGGGTACGAGCAGTACTTC
>NA|TRBJ2-2|NA|TRBV2
CASRAGTQSYEQYFGPGGELFF
NA
>NA|TRBJ1-3|NA|TRBV6-5
CASSYSSGGNTIYF
TGTGCCAGCAGTTACTCCTCGGGGGGAAACACCATATATTTT
>few|TRBJ2-1|NA|TRBV6-1
CASSEFTGNNEQFF
TGTGCCAGCAGTGAATTTACAGGGAACAATGAGCAGTTCTTC
>many|TRBJ2-7|NA|TRBV2
CASRLGTQSYEQYF
TGTGCCAGCAGGTTGGGGACCCAATCCTACGAGCAGTACTTC
>NA|TRBJ2-2|NA|TRBV10-3
CAISELYGELFF
TGTGCCATCAGTGAGTTGTACGGGGAGCTGTTTTTT
>NA|TRBJ2-7|TRBD1|TRBV30
CAWSAGTAEQYF
TGTGCCTGGAGTGCTGGGACAGCCGAGCAGTACTTC
>few|TRBJ2-5|NA|TRBV9
CASSVRERAGETQYF
TGTGCCAGCAGCGTAAGAGAACGGGCGGGAGAGACCCAGTACTTC
>many|TRBJ2-7|TRBD1|TRBV5-1
CASSFSIGDRAYEQYF
TGCGCCAGCAGCTTCTCTATCGGGGACAGAGCCTACGAGCAGTACTTC
>many|TRBJ2-7|TRBD2|TRBV5-1
CASKPGLGGYEQYF
TGCGCCAGCAAACCGGGACTAGGCGGCTACGAGCAGTACTTC
>many|TRBJ2-7|TRBD2|TRBV7-2
CASSPGREFSYEQYF
TGTGCCAGCAGCCCGGGGCGGGAGTTCTCCTACGAGCAGTACTTC
>few|TRBJ2-7|TRBD1|TRBV28
CASSHPSTGTEYEQYF
TGTGCCAGCAGTCACCCCTCTACCGGGACAGAATACGAGCAGTACTTC
>NA|TRBJ2-1|NA|TRBV7-9
CASSFTDSEQFF
TGTGCCAGCAGTTTTACGGACAGTGAGCAGTTCTTC
>NA|TRBJ2-7|NA|TRBV6-2/TRBV6-3
CASILTTGTYEQYF
TGTGCCAGCATTCTAACGACAGGAACCTACGAGCAGTACTTC
>many|TRBJ1-2|NA|TRBV6-5
CASSYDGRNYGYTF
TGTGCCAGCAGTTACGACGGACGGAACTATGGCTACACCTTC
>few|TRBJ2-6|NA|TRBV2
CASKTGRYSGANVLTF
TGTGCCAGCAAGACAGGGAGGTACTCTGGGGCCAACGTCCTGACTTTC
>few|TRBJ2-5|NA|TRBV7-9
CASSLEGSDSQYF
TGTGCCAGCAGCTTAGAGGGCAGCGACTCACAGTACTTC
>few|TRBJ2-3|TRBD1|TRBV6-2/TRBV6-3
CASSQQGIGTDTQYF
TGTGCCAGCAGCCAACAGGGGATCGGCACAGATACGCAGTATTTT
>many|TRBJ2-5|TRBD2|TRBV20-1
CSARDLAGVLQETQYF
TGCAGTGCTAGAGATCTGGCGGGAGTACTCCAAGAGACCCAGTACTTC
>NA|TRBJ2-3|NA|TRBV12-3/TRBV12-4
CASSLRRTQQTDTQYF
TGTGCCAGCAGTTTACGGAGGACACAGCAAACAGATACGCAGTATTTT